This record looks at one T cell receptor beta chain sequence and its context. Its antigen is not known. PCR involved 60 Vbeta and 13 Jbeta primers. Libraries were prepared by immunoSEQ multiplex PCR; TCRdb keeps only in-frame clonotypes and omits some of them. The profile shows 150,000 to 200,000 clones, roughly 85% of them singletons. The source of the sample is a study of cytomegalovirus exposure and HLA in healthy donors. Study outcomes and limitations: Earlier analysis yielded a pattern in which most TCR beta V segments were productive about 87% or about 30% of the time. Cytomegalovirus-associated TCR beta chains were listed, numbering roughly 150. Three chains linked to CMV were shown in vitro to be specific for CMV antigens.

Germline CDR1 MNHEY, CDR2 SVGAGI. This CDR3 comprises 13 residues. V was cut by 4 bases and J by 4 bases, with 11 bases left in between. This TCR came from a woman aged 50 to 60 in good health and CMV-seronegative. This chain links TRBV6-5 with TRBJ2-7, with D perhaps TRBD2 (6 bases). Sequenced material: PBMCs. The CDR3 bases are TGTGCCAGCAGTTGGTTTCGGGGGTACGAGCAGTACTTC. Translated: CASSWFRGYEQYF.